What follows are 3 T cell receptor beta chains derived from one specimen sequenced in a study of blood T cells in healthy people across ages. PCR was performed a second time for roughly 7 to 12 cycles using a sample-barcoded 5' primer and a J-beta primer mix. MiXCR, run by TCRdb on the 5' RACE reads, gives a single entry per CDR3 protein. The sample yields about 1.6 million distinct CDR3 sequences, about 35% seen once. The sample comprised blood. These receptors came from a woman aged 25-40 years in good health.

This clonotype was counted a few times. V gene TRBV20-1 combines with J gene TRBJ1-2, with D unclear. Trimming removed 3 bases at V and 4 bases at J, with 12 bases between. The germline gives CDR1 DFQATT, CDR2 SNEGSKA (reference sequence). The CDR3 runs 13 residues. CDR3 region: CSARLDRTYGYTF. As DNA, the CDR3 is TGCAGTGCTAGGTTGGACCGGACCTATGGCTACACCTTC.

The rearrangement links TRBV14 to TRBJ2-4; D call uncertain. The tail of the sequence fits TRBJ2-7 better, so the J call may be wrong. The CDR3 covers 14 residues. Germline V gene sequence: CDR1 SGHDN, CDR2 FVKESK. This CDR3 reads CASSQDVGSYEQYF. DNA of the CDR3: TGTGCCAGCAGCCAAGACGTCGGGTCCTACGAGCAGTACTTC.

DNA of the CDR3: TGTGCCAGCAGTTTGGTGTCGCAGGGTGATTCACCCCTCCACTTT. This gives the protein CASSLVSQGDSPLHF. The V call is TRBV27, the J call TRBJ1-6, with D possibly being TRBD1 (5 bases). Germline CDR1 MNHEY, CDR2 SMNVEV (reference sequence). The CDR3 covers 15 residues. Trimming removed 3 bases at V and 8 bases at J, with 14 bases between.